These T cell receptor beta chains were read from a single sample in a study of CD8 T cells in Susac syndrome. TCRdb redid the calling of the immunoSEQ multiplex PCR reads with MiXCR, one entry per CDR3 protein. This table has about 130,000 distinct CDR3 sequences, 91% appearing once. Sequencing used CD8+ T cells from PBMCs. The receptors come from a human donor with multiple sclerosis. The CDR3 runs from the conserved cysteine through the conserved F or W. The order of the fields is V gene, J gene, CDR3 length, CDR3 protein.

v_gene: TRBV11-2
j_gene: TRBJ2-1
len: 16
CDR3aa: CASTQFSGIRNNEQFF

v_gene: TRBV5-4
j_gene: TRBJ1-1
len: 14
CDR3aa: CASSQPPEDTEAFF

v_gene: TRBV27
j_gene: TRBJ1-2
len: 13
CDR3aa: CASSLTGEYGYTF

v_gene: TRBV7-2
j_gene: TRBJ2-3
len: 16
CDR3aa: CASSPRRGASTDTQYF

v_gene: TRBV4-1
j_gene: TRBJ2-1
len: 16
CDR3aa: CASSQEFAMSYNEQFF

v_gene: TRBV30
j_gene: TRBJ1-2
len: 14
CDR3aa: CAWSASGLFEGYTF

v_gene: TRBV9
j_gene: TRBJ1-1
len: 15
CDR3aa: CASSAEGGMNTEAFF

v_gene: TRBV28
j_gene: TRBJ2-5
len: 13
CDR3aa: CAVSGRADETQYF

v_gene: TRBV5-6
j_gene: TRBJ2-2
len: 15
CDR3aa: CASSHRVGGTGELFF

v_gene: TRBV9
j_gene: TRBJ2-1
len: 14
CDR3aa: CASSPVHFNNEQFF

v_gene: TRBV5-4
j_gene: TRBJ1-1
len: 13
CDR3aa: CASSTGGITEAFF

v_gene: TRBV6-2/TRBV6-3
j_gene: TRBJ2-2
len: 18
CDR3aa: CASSFPPSSGKNTGELFF

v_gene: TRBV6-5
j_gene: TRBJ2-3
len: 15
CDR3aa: CASSANGGVADTQYF

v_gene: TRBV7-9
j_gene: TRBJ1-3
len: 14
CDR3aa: CASSWAGSGNTIYF

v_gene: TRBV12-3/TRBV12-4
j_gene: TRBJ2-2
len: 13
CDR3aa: CASREVVPGELFF

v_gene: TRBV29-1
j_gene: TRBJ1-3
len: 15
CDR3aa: CSVGLVRSSGNTIYF

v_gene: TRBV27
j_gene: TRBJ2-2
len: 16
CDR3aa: CASSSPSGRATGELFF

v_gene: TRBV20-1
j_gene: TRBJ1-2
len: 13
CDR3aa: CSAQTGRNYGYTF

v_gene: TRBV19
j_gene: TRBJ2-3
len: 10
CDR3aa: CASKADTQYF

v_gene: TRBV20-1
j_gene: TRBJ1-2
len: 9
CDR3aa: CSADHGYTF

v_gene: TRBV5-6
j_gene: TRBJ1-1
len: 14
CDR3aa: CASSFGLGVTEAFF

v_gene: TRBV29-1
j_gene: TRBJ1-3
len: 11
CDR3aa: CSVEAENTIYF

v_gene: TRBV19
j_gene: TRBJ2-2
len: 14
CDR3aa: CASSPFGVGGELFF

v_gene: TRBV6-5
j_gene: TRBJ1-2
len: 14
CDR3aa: CASSATGGIYGYTF

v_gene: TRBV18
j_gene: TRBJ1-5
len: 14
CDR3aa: CASSPTEGHQPQHF

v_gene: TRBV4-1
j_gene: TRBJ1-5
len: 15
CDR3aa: CASSRGALDNQPQHF

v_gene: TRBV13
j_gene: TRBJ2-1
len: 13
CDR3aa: CASSQGLANEQFF

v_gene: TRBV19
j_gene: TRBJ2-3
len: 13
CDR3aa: CASSRSGGDTQYF

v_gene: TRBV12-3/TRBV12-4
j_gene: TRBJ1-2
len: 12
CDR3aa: CASSLLGGGYTF

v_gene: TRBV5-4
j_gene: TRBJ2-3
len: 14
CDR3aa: CASSFLGGIDTQYF

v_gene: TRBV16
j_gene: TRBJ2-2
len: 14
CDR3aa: CASSRWDSTGELFF

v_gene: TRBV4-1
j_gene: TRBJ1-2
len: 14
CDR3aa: CASSQDTTRYGYTF

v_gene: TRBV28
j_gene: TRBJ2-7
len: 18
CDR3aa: CASSFSRTWTLSSYEQYF

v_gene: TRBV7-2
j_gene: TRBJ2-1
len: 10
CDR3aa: CASQGGEQFF

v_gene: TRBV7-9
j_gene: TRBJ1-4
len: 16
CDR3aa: CASSLPATGVGEKLFF

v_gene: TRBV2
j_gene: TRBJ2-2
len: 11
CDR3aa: CASSPIGELFF

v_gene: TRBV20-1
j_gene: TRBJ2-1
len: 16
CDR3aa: CSARLLSVSSYNEQFF